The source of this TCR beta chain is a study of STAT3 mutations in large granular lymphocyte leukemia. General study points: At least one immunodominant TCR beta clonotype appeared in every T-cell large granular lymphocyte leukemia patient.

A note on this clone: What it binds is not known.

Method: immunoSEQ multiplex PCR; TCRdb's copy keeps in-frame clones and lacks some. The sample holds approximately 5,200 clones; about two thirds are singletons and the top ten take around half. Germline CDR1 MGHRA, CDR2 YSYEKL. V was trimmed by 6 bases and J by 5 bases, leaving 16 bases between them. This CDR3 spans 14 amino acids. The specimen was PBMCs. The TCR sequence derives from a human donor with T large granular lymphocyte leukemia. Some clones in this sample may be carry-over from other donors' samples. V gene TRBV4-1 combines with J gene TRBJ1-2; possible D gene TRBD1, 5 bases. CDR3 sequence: CASSPGALGYGYTF. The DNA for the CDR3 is TGCGCCAGCAGTCCTGGGGCCTTAGGGTATGGCTACACCTTC.